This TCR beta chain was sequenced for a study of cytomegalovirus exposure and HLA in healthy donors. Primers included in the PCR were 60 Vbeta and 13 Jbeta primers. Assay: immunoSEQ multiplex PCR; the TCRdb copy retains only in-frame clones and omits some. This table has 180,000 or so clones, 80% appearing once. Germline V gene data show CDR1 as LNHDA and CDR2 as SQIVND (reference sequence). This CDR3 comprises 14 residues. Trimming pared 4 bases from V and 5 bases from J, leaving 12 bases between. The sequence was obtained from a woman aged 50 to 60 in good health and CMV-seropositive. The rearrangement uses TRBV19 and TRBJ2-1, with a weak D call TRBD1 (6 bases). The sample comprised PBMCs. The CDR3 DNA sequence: TGTGCCAGTAGTACATTAGGACAGCACAATGAGCAGTTCTTC. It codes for CASSTLGQHNEQFF.